This TCR beta chain was sequenced for a study of T cell responses to AZD1222 COVID-19 vaccine. This CDR3 contains 18 residues. CDR1 is SEHNR, CDR2 FQNEAQ, per germline (reference sequence). The V gene lost 5 bases and the J gene lost 10 bases, with 27 bases spanning the gap. Measured with immunoSEQ multiplex PCR; TCRdb has only the in-frame clones, and not every one. The sample contains about 140,000 clones, just under 95% of which appear only once. The chain is built from TRBV7-9 and TRBJ1-6; D is unclear. Here the sequenced sample was peripheral blood, taken 28 days after the second AZD1222 dose. The receptor's source is an adult who received the AZD1222 COVID-19 vaccine. The CDR3 nucleotides read TGTGCCAGCAGCACTAACCCGGGAGGCGCCTTCTGGAACTCACCCCTCCACTTT. Translating gives CASSTNPGGAFWNSPLHF. Looking up the rest from reference TRBV7-9 and TRBJ1-6 gives the full variable domain: DTGVSQNPRHKITKRGQNVTFRCDPISEHNRLYWYRQTLGQGPEFLTYFQNEAQLEKSRLLSDRFSAERPKGSFSTLEIQRTEQGDSAMYLCASSTNPGGAFWNSPLHFGNGTRLTVT.